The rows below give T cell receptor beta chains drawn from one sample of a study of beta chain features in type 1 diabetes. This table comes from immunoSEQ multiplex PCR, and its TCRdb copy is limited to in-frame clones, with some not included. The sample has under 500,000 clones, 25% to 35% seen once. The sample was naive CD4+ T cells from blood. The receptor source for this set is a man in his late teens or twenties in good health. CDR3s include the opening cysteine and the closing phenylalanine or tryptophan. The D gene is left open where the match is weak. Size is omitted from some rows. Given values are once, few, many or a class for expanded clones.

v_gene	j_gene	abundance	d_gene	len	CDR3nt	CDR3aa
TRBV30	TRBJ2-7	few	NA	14	TGTGCCTGGAGTGGGGGGACACACTCCTACGAGCAGTACTTC	CAWSGGTHSYEQYF
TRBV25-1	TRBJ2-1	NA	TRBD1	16	TGTGCCAGCAGTGAATTTCGGACAGGGGAGGAATATGAGCAGTTCTTC	CASSEFRTGEEYEQFF
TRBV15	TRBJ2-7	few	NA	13	TGTGCCACCAGCAGAGATCCCTCGGACGAGCAGTACTTC	CATSRDPSDEQYF
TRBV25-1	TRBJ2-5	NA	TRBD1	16	TGTGCCAGCAGTGATACGGGACAGGGGTCCGGGGAGACCCAGTACTTC	CASSDTGQGSGETQYF
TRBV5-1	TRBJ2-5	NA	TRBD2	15	TGCGCCAGCAGCCGCGCTAGCGGGAGGGCAGAGACCCAGTACTTC	CASSRASGRAETQYF
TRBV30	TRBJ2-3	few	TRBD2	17	TGTGCCTGGAGCGACATTGGACTAGCGGGCGTCACAGATACGCAGTATTTT	CAWSDIGLAGVTDTQYF
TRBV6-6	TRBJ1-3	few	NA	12	TGTGCCAGCAGTCCCAGTGGGAACACCATATATTTT	CASSPSGNTIYF
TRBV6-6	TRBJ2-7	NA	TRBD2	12	TGTGCCAGCAGTGGAACTAGCGGTCCGCAGTACTTC	CASSGTSGPQYF
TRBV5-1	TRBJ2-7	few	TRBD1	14	TGCGCCAGCAGCTTGCGACAGGGTTCCTACGAGCAGTACTTC	CASSLRQGSYEQYF
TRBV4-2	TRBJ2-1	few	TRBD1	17	TGTGCCAGCAGCCAGAGAGGGGACAGCGTTTTCTACAATGAGCAGTTCTTC	CASSQRGDSVFYNEQFF
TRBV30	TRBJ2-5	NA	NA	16	TGTGCCTGGAGTGGAGGGGCAGGGAAGTTCCAAGAGACCCAGTACTTC	CAWSGGAGKFQETQYF
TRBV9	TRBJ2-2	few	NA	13	TGTGCCAGCAGCGGGACGAACACCGGGGAGCTGTTTTTT	CASSGTNTGELFF
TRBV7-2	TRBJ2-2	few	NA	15	TGTGCCAGCAGCTTCTTCGAGTTAAACACCGGGGAGCTGTTTTTT	CASSFFELNTGELFF
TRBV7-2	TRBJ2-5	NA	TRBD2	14	TGTGCCAGCCGGCTAGCGGGAGGGAAAGAGACCCAGTACTTC	CASRLAGGKETQYF
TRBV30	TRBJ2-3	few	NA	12	TGTGCCTGGAGTGTTGTCGGACAATCGCAGTATTTT	CAWSVVGQSQYF
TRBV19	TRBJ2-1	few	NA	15	TGTGCCAGCTCCTCTCAGGGGCTCTCCTACAATGAGCAGTTCTTC	CASSSQGLSYNEQFF
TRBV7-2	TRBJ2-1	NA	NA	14	TGTGCCAGCAGCTTAGGCGGGGCCAACAATGAGCAGTTCTTC	CASSLGGANNEQFF
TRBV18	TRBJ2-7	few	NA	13	TGTGCCAGCTCACCACCGGAAAGGAACGAGCAGTACTTC	CASSPPERNEQYF
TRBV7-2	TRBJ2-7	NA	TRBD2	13	TGTGCCAGCAGCAGTAGCGGGATCGACGAGCAGTACTTC	CASSSSGIDEQYF
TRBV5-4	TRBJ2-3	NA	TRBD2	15	TGTGCCAGCAGGCTAGCGGGAGGGCGTACAGATACGCAGTATTTT	CASRLAGGRTDTQYF
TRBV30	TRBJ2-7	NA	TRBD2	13	TGTGCCTGGAGGTCTAGCGGGAGCTACGAGCAGTACTTC	CAWRSSGSYEQYF
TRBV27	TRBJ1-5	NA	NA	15	TGTGCCAGCAGCTCCGAGGGAATTGGCAATCAGCCCCAGCATTTT	CASSSEGIGNQPQHF
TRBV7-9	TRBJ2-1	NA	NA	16	TGTGCCAGCAGCTTGAGCCTGGGAAGCTCCTACAATGAGCAGTTCTTC	CASSLSLGSSYNEQFF
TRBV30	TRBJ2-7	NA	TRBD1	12	TGTGCCTGGCACAGGGGCACCGACGAGCAGTACTTC	CAWHRGTDEQYF
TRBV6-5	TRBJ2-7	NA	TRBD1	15	TGTGCCAGCAGTTACTCGACGGGGACAGTCTACGAGCAGTACTTC	CASSYSTGTVYEQYF
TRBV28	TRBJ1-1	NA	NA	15	TGTGCCAGCAGAGCCCCCGGGAGGCGGAGGGCTGAAGCTTTCTTT	CASRAPGRRRAEAFF
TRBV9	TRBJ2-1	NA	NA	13	TGTGCCAGCAGTTTCGACAGCTACAATGAGCAGTTCTTC	CASSFDSYNEQFF